Below are 13 T cell receptor beta chains sequenced from a single sample in a study of T cells in Graves' hyperthyroidism and ophthalmopathy (dated by TCRdb to between 2017 and 2020). The library was generated by multiplex PCR. Reads for this sample came from an Illumina HiSeq 2000. TCR beta CDR3 regions were amplified from RNA transcripts. The first round of RT-PCR for the TCR CDR3 was performed with the HTBI primer set and the Qiagen OneStep RT-PCR kit. TCRdb applied fastp at Q25 and MiXCR to the public reads, then kept only in-frame beta chains. Records with the same CDR3 protein are collapsed into one entry carrying the most frequent genes and DNA. Recorded for this sample are about 340,000 distinct CDR3 sequences; 20% to 25% of them occurred a single time. The top ten constitute 50% of the sample. Sample: blood. The receptors were gathered from a woman between 45 and 65 years old with Graves' hyperthyroidism.

This clonotype appeared many times. The chain recombines TRBV11-1 with TRBJ2-1, with TRBD2 identical over 15 bases. Germline trimming cut 8 bases from V and 9 bases from J; bases unmatched to any gene: 5. Germline-derived CDR1 and CDR2 are SGHAT and FQDESV (reference sequence). The CDR3 length is 14 residues. CDR3 DNA sequence: TGTGCCAGCCTGGGACTAGCGGGGGGCGGTGAGCAGTTCTTC. Translated, it gives CASLGLAGGGEQFF. The variable domain in full, with the rest retrieved from reference TRBV11-1 and TRBJ2-1, is EAEVAQSPRYKITEKSQAVAFWCDPISGHATLYWYRQILGQGPELLVQFQDESVVDDSQLPKDRFSAERLKGVDSTLKIQPAELGDSAMYLCASLGLAGGGEQFFGPGTRLTVL.

This clonotype was seen a handful of times. A much larger clone is a single base away; this may be a read error. The J gene is TRBJ2-2, the V gene TRBV11-2; weak D call: TRBD2 (6 bases). The CDR3 is 15 residues long. The germline V gene encodes CDR1 SGHAT and CDR2 FQNNGV. The CDR3 here is CASSLEGFDTGGLFF. The CDR3 bases are TGTGCCAGCAGCTTAGAGGGGTTTGACACCGGGGGGCTGTTTTTT.

Only a few counts were recorded for this clonotype. This sequence joins TRBV7-9 and TRBJ1-5, with no clear D. CDR3 length equals 16 residues. The V gene lost 5 bases and the J gene lost 0 bases, with 14 bases spanning the gap. CDR1 is SEHNR and CDR2 is FQNEAQ in the germline V gene (reference sequence). In DNA form, the CDR3 reads TGTGCCAGCAGCCCAGAGACGCGGGGTAGCAATCAGCCCCAGCATTTT. This translates into CASSPETRGSNQPQHF.

The gene calls are TRBV24-1 and TRBJ1-2; a possible D gene is TRBD1 (6 bases). This CDR3 has 12 amino acids. Germline CDR1 is KGHDR and CDR2 is SFDVKD. With 11 bases removed from V and 8 bases from J, the gap between germline ends came to 17 bases. The CDR3 reads CANNTGLQGYTF. CDR3 DNA sequence: TGTGCCAATAATACAGGGTTGCAGGGCTACACCTTC.

This clonotype was picked up many times. The chain combines TRBV5-1 with TRBJ2-7; D is unresolved. V was shortened by 4 bases and J by 0 bases, with 11 bases between the two germline ends. The CDR3 sequence is 14 residues long. Germline values: CDR1 SGHRS, CDR2 YFSETQ. In DNA, the CDR3 is TGCGCCAGCAGCCCGAAAATGGGCTCCTACGAGCAGTACTTC. Its protein is CASSPKMGSYEQYF.

CDR3 coding DNA: TGTGCCAGCAGCCCTCTCGGGGAGGGCAAGAATGAGCAGTTCTTC. Its translation is CASSPLGEGKNEQFF. The chain combines TRBV3-1 with TRBJ2-1; TRBD2 matches at 7 bases. J gave up 7 bases and V 4 bases, and 10 bases lay outside the gene matches. There are 15 residues in the CDR3. CDR1 and CDR2 from the germline V gene are LGHDT and YNNKEL (reference sequence).

This clonotype has ten or more counts. The V and J genes are TRBV12-3 or TRBV12-4 and TRBJ2-1; D is uncertain. The germline V and J ends were trimmed by 5 bases and 7 bases, with 6 bases remaining between them. The CDR3 is made up of 11 amino acids. CDR3 sequence reads: CASSTLNEQFF. The DNA of the CDR3 is TGTGCCAGCAGTACATTGAATGAGCAGTTCTTC.

Many counts were recorded for this clonotype. This sequence joins TRBV30 and TRBJ2-7; no clear D. CDR1 is GTSNPN and CDR2 is SVGIG in the germline V gene (reference sequence). The CDR3 sequence is 10 residues long. V was cut by 7 bases and J by 3 bases, with 7 bases left in between. CDR3 sequence: CALDGYEQYF. The CDR3 DNA sequence: TGTGCCTTAGACGGCTACGAGCAGTACTTC.

The chain employs TRBV4-2 and TRBJ1-3; D is uncertain. The CDR3 loop spans 15 amino acids. Trimming shortened V by 2 bases and J by 2 bases, and 10 bases separated the two germline ends. The V gene's germline CDR1 is LGHNA and CDR2 YNFKEQ. The CDR3 is CASSQPRSTGNTIYF. In DNA form, the CDR3 reads TGTGCCAGCAGCCAACCCAGGAGCACTGGAAACACCATATATTTT.

Turning to this clonotype: A much larger clone sits a single nucleotide away, making a read error possible. The conserved closing phenylalanine or tryptophan is absent in this CDR3, likely reflecting a read error. The J gene is TRBJ1-1, the V gene TRBV9, with 7 bases that match TRBD1. V was pared by 0 bases and J by 2 bases, with 4 bases of the junction left unmatched. Germline assignment: CDR1 SGDLS and CDR2 YYNGEE. The CDR3 spans 15 residues. The CDR3: CASSVVQGDNTEAFL. The CDR3 DNA reads as TGTGCCAGCAGCGTAGTGCAGGGGGACAACACTGAAGCTTTCCTT.

There are many counts of this clonotype. V usage is TRBV2 and J usage is TRBJ1-3, with 8 bases aligning to TRBD1. Germline lookup yields CDR1 SNHLY and CDR2 FYNNEI. The CDR3 sequence is 16 residues long. Losses at the gene ends were 3 bases for V and 1 base for J; bases not matched to a gene: 5. The CDR3 coding sequence is TGTGCCAGCAGTGAGAGGACAGGGTCGTCTGGAAACACCATATATTTT. Translating gives CASSERTGSSGNTIYF. Filled out from reference TRBV2 and TRBJ1-3, the complete variable domain reads EPEVTQTPSHQVTQMGQEVILRCVPISNHLYFYWYRQILGQKVEFLVSFYNNEISEKSEIFDDQFSVERPDGSNFTLKIRSTKLEDSAMYFCASSERTGSSGNTIYFGEGSWLTVV.

This clonotype was seen many times. The chain uses TRBV15 and TRBJ1-1; D remains ambiguous. Trimming left V 1 base short and J 1 base short, with 10 bases between. CDR1 LNHNV and CDR2 YYDKDF come from the germline V gene (reference sequence). The CDR3 spans 15 residues. CDR3 nucleotides: TGTGCCACCAGCAGAGTGATGGCGGGGAACACTGAAGCTTTCTTT. This translates into CATSRVMAGNTEAFF.

This clonotype was detected ten times or more. The V gene is TRBV5-1, the J gene TRBJ2-7; D possibly corresponds to TRBD2 (7 bases). Germline-derived CDR1 and CDR2 are SGHRS and YFSETQ. V lost 2 bases, J lost 4 bases, and 16 bases lay in between. This CDR3 region has 15 residues. DNA of the CDR3: TGCGCCAGCAGCTTAAGGGGGGGCCAAGTGTACGAGCAGTACTTC. It codes for CASSLRGGQVYEQYF.